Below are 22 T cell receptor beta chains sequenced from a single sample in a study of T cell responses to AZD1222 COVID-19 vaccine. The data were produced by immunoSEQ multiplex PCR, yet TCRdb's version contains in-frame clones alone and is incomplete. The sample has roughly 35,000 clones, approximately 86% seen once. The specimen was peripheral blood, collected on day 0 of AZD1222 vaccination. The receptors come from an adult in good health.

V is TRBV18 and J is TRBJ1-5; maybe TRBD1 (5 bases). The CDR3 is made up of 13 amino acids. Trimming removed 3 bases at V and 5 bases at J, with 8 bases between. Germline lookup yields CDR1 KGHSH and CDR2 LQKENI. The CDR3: CASSPGVYQPQHF. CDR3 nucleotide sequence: TGTGCCAGCTCACCGGGGGTTTATCAGCCCCAGCATTTT.

CDR3 nucleotides: TGTGCCAGCAGCCTTACCGGGACTACCTACAATGAGCAGTTCTTC. Amino acid sequence: CASSLTGTTYNEQFF. The chain carries TRBV7-3 and TRBJ2-1; 7 nucleotides agree with TRBD2. The CDR3 loop spans 15 amino acids. The V gene end was trimmed by 5 bases and the J gene end by 2 bases; junction bases not matched to a gene: 6. CDR1 SGHTA and CDR2 FQGTGA come from the germline V gene.

The CDR3 reads CASSRTERDEKLFF. The DNA of the CDR3 is TGTGCCAGCAGTAGGACAGAAAGGGATGAAAAACTGTTTTTT. This chain joins TRBV2 and TRBJ1-4; TRBD1 might be the D (6 bases). The CDR3 extends over 14 amino acids. V lost 5 bases, J lost 6 bases, and 13 bases lay in between. The germline V gene has CDR1 SNHLY and CDR2 FYNNEI.

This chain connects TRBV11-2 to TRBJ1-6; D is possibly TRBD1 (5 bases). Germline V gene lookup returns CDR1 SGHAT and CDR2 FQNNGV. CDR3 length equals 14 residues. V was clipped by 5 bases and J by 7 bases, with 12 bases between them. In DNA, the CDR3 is TGTGCCAGCAGCGGAGGCGGGGGGAATTCACCCCTCCACTTT. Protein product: CASSGGGGNSPLHF.

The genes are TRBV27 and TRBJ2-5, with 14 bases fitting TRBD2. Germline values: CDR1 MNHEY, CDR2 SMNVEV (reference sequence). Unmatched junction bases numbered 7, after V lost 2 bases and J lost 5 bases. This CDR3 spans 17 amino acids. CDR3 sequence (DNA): TGTGCCAGCAGTTTACGCCGACTAGCGGGAGGGGGGGAGACCCAGTACTTC. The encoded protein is CASSLRRLAGGGETQYF.

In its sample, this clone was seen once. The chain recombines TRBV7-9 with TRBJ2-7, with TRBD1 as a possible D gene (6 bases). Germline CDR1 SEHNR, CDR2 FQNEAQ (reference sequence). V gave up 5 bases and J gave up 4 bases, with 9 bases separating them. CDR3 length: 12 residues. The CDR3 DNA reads TGTGCCAGCAGCCCGGGACAATACGAGCAGTACTTC. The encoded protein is CASSPGQYEQYF.

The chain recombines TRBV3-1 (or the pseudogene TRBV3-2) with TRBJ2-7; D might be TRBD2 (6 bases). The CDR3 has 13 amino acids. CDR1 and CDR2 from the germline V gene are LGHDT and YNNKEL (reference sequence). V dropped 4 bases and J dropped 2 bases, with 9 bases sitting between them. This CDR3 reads CASSPGEAYEQYF. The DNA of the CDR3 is TGTGCCAGCAGCCCGGGAGAAGCCTACGAGCAGTACTTC.

The DNA for the CDR3 is TGTGCCACCAGTGATTCCCACAGGGGGCGGCTCGAGCAGTACTTC. It specifies CATSDSHRGRLEQYF. This chain connects TRBV24-1 to TRBJ2-7, with TRBD1 identical over 9 bases. Germline CDR1 is KGHDR and CDR2 is SFDVKD. The CDR3 has 15 amino acids. Trimming cost V 2 bases and J 6 bases; bases outside gene matches: 7.

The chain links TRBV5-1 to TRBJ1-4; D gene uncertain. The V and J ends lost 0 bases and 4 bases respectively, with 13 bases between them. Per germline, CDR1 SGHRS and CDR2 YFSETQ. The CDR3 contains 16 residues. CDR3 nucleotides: TGCGCCAGCAGCTTGGCTCGTCTTGAGGGTAATGAAAAACTGTTTTTT. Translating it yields CASSLARLEGNEKLFF. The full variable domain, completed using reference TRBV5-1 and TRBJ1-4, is KAGVTQTPRYLIKTRGQQVTLSCSPISGHRSVSWYQQTPGQGLQFLFEYFSETQRNKGNFPGRFSGRQFSNSRSEMNVSTLELGDSALYLCASSLARLEGNEKLFFGSGTQLSVL.

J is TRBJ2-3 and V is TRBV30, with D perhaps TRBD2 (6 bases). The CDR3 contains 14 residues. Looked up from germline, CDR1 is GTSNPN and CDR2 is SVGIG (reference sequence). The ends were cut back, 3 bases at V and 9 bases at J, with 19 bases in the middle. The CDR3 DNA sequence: TGTGCCTGGAGGCTCCCCGAGACTAGAGGGACGCAGTATTTT. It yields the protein CAWRLPETRGTQYF.

CDR3 nucleotide sequence: TGTGCCAGCAGCTTAGACTCAGGGAATCAGCCCCAGCATTTT. Translation: CASSLDSGNQPQHF. This chain links TRBV7-8 with TRBJ1-5, with D possibly TRBD1 on 5 matching bases. The CDR3 has 14 amino acids. Per the germline V gene, CDR1 is SGHVS and CDR2 is FQNEAQ. With 1 base removed from V and 4 bases from J, the gap between germline ends came to 8 bases.

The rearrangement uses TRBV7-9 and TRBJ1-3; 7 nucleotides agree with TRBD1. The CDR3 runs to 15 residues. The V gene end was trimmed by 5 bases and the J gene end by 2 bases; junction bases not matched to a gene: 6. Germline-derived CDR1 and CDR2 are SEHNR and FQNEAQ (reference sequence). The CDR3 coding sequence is TGTGCCAGCAGCACTACCGGGACAGCTGGAAACACCATATATTTT. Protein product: CASSTTGTAGNTIYF.

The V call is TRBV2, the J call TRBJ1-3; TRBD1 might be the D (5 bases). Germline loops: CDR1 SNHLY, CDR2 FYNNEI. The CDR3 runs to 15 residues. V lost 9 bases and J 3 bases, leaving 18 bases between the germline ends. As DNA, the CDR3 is TGTGCCAGTCGGGTGTCCAGGGAATATGGAAACACCATATATTTT. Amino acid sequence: CASRVSREYGNTIYF.

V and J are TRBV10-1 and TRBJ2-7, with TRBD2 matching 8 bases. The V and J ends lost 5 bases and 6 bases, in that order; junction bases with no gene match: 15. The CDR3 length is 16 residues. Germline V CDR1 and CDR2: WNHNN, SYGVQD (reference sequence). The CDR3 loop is CASSPIAGPVVGEQYF. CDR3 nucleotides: TGCGCCAGCAGTCCGATAGCGGGACCGGTGGTTGGCGAGCAGTACTTC.

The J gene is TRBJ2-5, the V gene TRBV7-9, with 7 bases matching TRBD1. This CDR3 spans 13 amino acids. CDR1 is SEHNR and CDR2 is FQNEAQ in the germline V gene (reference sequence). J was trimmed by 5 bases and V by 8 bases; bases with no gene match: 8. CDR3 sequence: CASRSTGYETQYF. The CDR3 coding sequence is TGTGCCAGCCGATCGACAGGGTACGAGACCCAGTACTTC.

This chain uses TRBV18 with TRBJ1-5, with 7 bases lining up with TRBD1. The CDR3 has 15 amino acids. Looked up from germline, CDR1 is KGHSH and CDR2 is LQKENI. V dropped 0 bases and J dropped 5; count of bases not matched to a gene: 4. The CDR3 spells CASSPPGQRDQPQHF. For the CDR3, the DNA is TGTGCCAGCTCACCACCGGGACAGAGAGATCAGCCCCAGCATTTT.

CDR3 region: CASSIVRQSSSYNEQFF. The CDR3 DNA reads as TGTGCCAGTAGTATAGTCCGACAGTCGAGCTCCTACAATGAGCAGTTCTTC. The chain joins TRBV19 to TRBJ2-1, with D perhaps matching TRBD1 (5 bases). The V gene's germline CDR1 is LNHDA and CDR2 SQIVND (reference sequence). Between the trimmed V and J ends, which lost 1 base and 0 bases, there was a span of 13 bases. The CDR3 contains 17 residues.

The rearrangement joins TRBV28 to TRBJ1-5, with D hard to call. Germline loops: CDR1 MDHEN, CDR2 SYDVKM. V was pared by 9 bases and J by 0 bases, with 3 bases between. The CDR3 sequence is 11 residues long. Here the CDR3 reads CASHSNQPQHF. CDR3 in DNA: TGTGCCAGTCATAGCAATCAGCCCCAGCATTTT.

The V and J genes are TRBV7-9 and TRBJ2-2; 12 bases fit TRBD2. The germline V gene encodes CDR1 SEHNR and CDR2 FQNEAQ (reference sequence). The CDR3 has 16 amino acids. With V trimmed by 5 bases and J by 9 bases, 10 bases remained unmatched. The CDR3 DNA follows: TGTGCCAGCAGCACTACTAGCGGGGGGAAACACCGGGAGCTGTTTTTT. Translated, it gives CASSTTSGGKHRELFF.

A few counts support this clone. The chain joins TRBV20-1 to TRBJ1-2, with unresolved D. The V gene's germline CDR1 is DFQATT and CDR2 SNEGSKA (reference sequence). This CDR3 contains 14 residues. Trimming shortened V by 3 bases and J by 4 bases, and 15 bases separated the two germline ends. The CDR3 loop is CSASMGVASYGYTF. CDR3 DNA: TGCAGTGCTAGTATGGGCGTAGCAAGCTATGGCTACACCTTC.

CDR3 amino acids: CASSLFTPTQNIQYF. Here the CDR3 DNA reads TGTGCCAGCAGCCTCTTTACCCCCACCCAGAACATTCAGTACTTC. The chain uses TRBV7-2 and TRBJ2-4; D is unresolved. The CDR3 has 15 amino acids. Germline V lookup: CDR1 SGHTA, CDR2 FQGNSA. The V end lost 5 bases, the J end lost 7 bases, and 18 bases lay between the germline ends.

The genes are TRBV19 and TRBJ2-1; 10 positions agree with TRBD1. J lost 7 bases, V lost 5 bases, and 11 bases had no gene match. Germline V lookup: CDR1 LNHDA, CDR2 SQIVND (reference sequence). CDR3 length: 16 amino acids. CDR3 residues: CASSAATGGIGNEQFF. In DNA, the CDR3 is TGTGCCAGTAGTGCCGCGACAGGGGGCATCGGGAATGAGCAGTTCTTC.